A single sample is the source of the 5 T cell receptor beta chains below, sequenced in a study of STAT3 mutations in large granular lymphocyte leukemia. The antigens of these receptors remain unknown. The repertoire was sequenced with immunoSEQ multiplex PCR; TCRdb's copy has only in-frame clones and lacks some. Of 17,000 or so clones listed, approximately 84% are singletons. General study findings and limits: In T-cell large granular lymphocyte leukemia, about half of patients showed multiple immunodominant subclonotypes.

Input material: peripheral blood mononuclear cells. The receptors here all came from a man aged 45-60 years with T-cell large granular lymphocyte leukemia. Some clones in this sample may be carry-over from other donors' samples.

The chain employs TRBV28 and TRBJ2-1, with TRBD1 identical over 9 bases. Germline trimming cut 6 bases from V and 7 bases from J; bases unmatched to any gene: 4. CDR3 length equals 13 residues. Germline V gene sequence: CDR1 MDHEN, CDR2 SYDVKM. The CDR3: CASRDRGGNEQFF. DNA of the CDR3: TGTGCCAGCAGAGACAGGGGGGGTAATGAGCAGTTCTTC.

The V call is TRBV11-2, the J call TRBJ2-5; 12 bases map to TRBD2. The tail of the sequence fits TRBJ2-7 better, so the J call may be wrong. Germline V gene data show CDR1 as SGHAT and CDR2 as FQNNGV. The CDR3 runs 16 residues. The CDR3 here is CASRDGLAGPSYEQYF. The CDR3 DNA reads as TGTGCCAGCAGGGACGGACTAGCGGGGCCTTCCTACGAGCAGTACTTC.

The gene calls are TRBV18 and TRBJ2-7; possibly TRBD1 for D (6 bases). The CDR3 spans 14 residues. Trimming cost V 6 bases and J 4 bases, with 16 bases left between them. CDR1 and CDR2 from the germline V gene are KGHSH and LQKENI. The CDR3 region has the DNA TGTGCCAGCTCCCCCGGACAGCCAGTGTACGAGCAGTACTTC. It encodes CASSPGQPVYEQYF.

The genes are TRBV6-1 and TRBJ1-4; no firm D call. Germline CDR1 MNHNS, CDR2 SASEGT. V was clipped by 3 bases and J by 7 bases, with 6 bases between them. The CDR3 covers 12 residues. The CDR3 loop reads CASSDLGEKLFF. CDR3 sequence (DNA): TGTGCCAGCAGTGATTTGGGTGAAAAACTGTTTTTT.

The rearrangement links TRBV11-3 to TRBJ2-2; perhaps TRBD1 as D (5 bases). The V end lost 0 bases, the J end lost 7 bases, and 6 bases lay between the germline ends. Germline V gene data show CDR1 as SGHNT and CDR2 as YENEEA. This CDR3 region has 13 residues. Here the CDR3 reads CASSLDGHGELFF. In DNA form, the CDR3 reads TGTGCCAGCAGCTTAGACGGACACGGGGAGCTGTTTTTT.